This is a list of T cell receptor beta chains from one sample in a study of blood T cell repertoires in COVID-19. Sequenced by immunoSEQ multiplex PCR; TCRdb stores in-frame clones only, minus some. This sample has around 160,000 clones, with approximately 90% found just once. The sequencing input was peripheral blood. The receptors originated from a man aged 18 to 35 with acute or convalescent COVID-19. Both conserved end residues are part of each CDR3. A D gene is named only where the DNA matches it firmly. Part of the rows lack a size; the others show once, few, many or a class for expanded clones.

V gene	D gene	clone size	J gene	CDR3 protein	CDR3 DNA
TRBV6-6	TRBD1	-	TRBJ2-2	CATNLDRLNTGELFF	TGTGCCACAAACTTGGACAGGCTGAACACCGGGGAGCTGTTTTTT
TRBV6-5	-	-	TRBJ1-6	CASRLRLASPLHF	TGTGCCAGCAGGCTCAGGCTGGCCTCACCCCTCCACTTT
TRBV5-1	-	-	TRBJ1-1	CASSLTATNTEAFF	TGCGCCAGCAGCTTGACTGCTACGAACACTGAAGCTTTCTTT
TRBV29-1	TRBD1	-	TRBJ2-3	CSVARGTDTQYF	TGCAGCGTTGCCAGGGGGACAGATACGCAGTATTTT
TRBV7-8	TRBD1	-	TRBJ1-1	CASSLDRVVRTEAFF	TGTGCCAGCAGCCTCGACAGGGTTGTGCGCACTGAAGCTTTCTTT
TRBV2	-	-	TRBJ2-7	CASTEQSYEQYF	TGTGCCAGCACGGAACAGTCCTACGAGCAGTACTTC
TRBV10-3	TRBD1	-	TRBJ2-7	CAISDVGQGTSYEQYF	TGTGCCATCAGTGACGTGGGACAGGGGACCTCCTACGAGCAGTACTTC
TRBV25-1	TRBD1	-	TRBJ2-6	CASSEYGQGPIGANVLTF	TGTGCCAGCAGTGAATACGGACAGGGACCTATCGGGGCCAACGTCCTGACTTTC
TRBV27	-	-	TRBJ2-1	CASSRPYSRDEQFF	TGTGCCAGCAGTCGACCCTATTCTAGAGATGAGCAGTTCTTC
TRBV25-1	-	-	TRBJ1-2	CASSEFGTGKYGYTF	TGTGCCAGCAGTGAATTTGGAACAGGAAAATATGGCTACACCTTC
TRBV9	-	-	TRBJ1-2	CASSALTGSYGYTF	TGTGCCAGCAGCGCTCTTACAGGGTCCTATGGCTACACCTTC
TRBV9	-	-	TRBJ2-2	CASSVRYGGAGGELFF	TGTGCCAGCAGCGTTCGGTACGGGGGAGCGGGCGGGGAGCTGTTTTTT
TRBV19	-	few	TRBJ1-5	CASTPGVLRRANQPQHF	TGTGCCAGTACCCCGGGGGTACTAAGAAGGGCCAATCAGCCCCAGCATTTT
TRBV18	-	-	TRBJ1-1	CASSPGVDTEAFF	TGTGCCAGCTCACCGGGCGTCGACACTGAAGCTTTCTTT
TRBV30	-	-	TRBJ1-2	CAWSGVVGTPNYGYTF	TGTGCCTGGAGTGGCGTAGTCGGGACACCAAACTATGGCTACACCTTC
TRBV27	-	-	TRBJ1-2	CASSSLSLDNGTNYGYTF	TGTGCCAGCAGCTCACTCTCGTTGGATAACGGGACTAACTATGGCTACACCTTC
TRBV9	-	-	TRBJ2-7	CASSVEVGSYEQYF	TGTGCCAGCAGCGTAGAGGTAGGGAGCTACGAGCAGTACTTC
TRBV24-1	-	few	TRBJ2-4	CATSKTGWNIQYF	TGTGCCACCAGTAAGACAGGTTGGAACATTCAGTACTTC
TRBV10-2	-	-	TRBJ1-5	CASSEASGLLVWPQHF	TGCGCCAGCAGTGAGGCGTCAGGACTCCTCGTTTGGCCCCAGCATTTT
TRBV1	-	-	TRBJ1-2	CTSSQDRRDRGVSGSCGYTF	TGCACCAGCAGCCAAGATCGCAGGGACAGGGGTGTATCGGGGTCGTGCGGCTACACCTTC
TRBV4-2	TRBD1	-	TRBJ2-2	CASSQDRRTGQIYEDTGELFF	TGTGCCAGCAGCCAAGATCGGCGGACAGGACAGATATACGAGGACACCGGGGAGCTGTTTTTT
TRBV5-1	TRBD1	-	TRBJ1-2	CASSPTVQGAYGYTF	TGCGCCAGCAGCCCGACCGTACAGGGGGCCTATGGCTACACCTTC
TRBV7-9	TRBD1	-	TRBJ2-4	CASSPRTGGSVAKNIQYF	TGTGCCAGCAGCCCAAGGACAGGGGGATCAGTAGCCAAAAACATTCAGTACTTC
TRBV25-1	-	-	TRBJ1-2	CASSEEGWGYGYTF	TGTGCCAGCAGTGAGGAGGGTTGGGGCTATGGCTACACCTTC
TRBV3-1/TRBV3-2	-	-	TRBJ2-6	CASSLGTVQSGANVLTF	TGTGCCAGCAGCCTTGGGACTGTCCAATCTGGGGCCAACGTCCTGACTTTC
TRBV20-1	TRBD1	-	TRBJ1-2	CSASVTSGQGVNYGYTF	TGCAGTGCTAGTGTTACCTCGGGACAGGGGGTCAACTATGGCTACACCTTC
TRBV6-2/TRBV6-3	-	few	TRBJ1-2	CASSYTNYGYTF	TGTGCCAGCAGTTATACTAACTATGGCTACACCTTC
TRBV6-5	-	-	TRBJ2-3	CASSYPAGSTDTQYF	TGTGCCAGCAGTTACCCAGCGGGCAGCACAGATACGCAGTATTTT
TRBV9	-	-	TRBJ1-4	CASSVGRQASVEKLFF	TGTGCCAGCAGCGTAGGGAGACAGGCTTCGGTGGAAAAACTGTTTTTT
TRBV18	-	once	TRBJ2-5	CASSQNSGETQYF	TGTGCCAGCTCGCAGAACTCGGGGGAGACCCAGTACTTC
TRBV12-5	TRBD1	-	TRBJ2-7	CASGSSDRASYEQYF	TGTGCTAGTGGTTCCTCGGACAGGGCCTCCTACGAGCAGTACTTC
TRBV18	TRBD1	-	TRBJ1-1	CASSPGQGMNTEAFF	TGTGCCAGCTCACCTGGACAGGGGATGAACACTGAAGCTTTCTTT
TRBV10-3	-	once	TRBJ2-3	CAIQAGRDTQYF	TGTGCCATCCAGGCGGGGCGGGATACGCAGTATTTT
TRBV2	TRBD2	-	TRBJ2-3	CASNRGVASGGAHTQYF	TGTGCCAGCAATCGCGGCGTGGCTAGCGGGGGGGCCCATACGCAGTATTTT
TRBV9	-	-	TRBJ2-1	CASSTRGTDYYNEQFF	TGTGCCAGCAGCACCCGCGGGACGGACTACTACAATGAGCAGTTCTTC
TRBV27	TRBD1	-	TRBJ1-1	CASSFGQAVGVNTEAFF	TGTGCCAGCAGTTTCGGACAGGCGGTAGGGGTTAACACTGAAGCTTTCTTT
TRBV11-3	TRBD2	few	TRBJ2-3	CASSLGTGLAGDTQYF	TGTGCCAGCAGCTTAGGGACGGGACTAGCGGGAGATACGCAGTATTTT
TRBV11-3	-	-	TRBJ1-1	CASSARGWDTEAFF	TGTGCCAGCAGTGCGCGGGGCTGGGACACTGAAGCTTTCTTT
TRBV10-2	-	-	TRBJ1-1	CASSEGAQVAFF	TGCGCCAGCAGTGAAGGCGCCCAGGTAGCTTTCTTT
TRBV3-1/TRBV3-2	TRBD2	-	TRBJ2-1	CASSPDSGSWGNEQFF	TGTGCCAGCAGCCCCGATAGCGGGAGTTGGGGCAATGAGCAGTTCTTC
TRBV2	-	-	TRBJ1-1	CASSQQGLNTEAFF	TGTGCCAGCAGTCAGCAGGGCCTGAACACTGAAGCTTTCTTT
TRBV20-1	TRBD2	few	TRBJ2-3	CSASSGSTDTQYF	TGCAGTGCTAGTAGCGGGAGCACAGATACGCAGTATTTT
TRBV5-1	-	-	TRBJ2-2	CASSLESSTGELFF	TGCGCCAGCAGCTTGGAGAGTTCCACCGGGGAGCTGTTTTTT
TRBV19	-	-	TRBJ1-2	CASSPQGAGYGYTF	TGTGCCAGTAGCCCGCAGGGTGCCGGCTATGGCTACACCTTC
TRBV7-6	TRBD1	-	TRBJ1-2	CASSLWRTGEEKISSGYTF	TGTGCCAGCAGCTTGTGGCGGACAGGGGAAGAAAAAATTTCATCTGGCTACACCTTC
TRBV30	TRBD2	once	TRBJ2-2	CAWSGLAGTPGGELFF	TGTGCCTGGAGTGGACTAGCGGGTACCCCTGGCGGGGAGCTGTTTTTT
TRBV9	TRBD1	-	TRBJ1-2	CASGPGQGPNFSGYTF	TGTGCCAGCGGGCCGGGACAGGGTCCTAATTTCTCGGGCTACACCTTC
TRBV11-3	-	-	TRBJ2-3	CASSLHGVASTDTQYF	TGTGCCAGCAGCCTCCACGGGGTAGCTAGCACAGATACGCAGTATTTT
TRBV12-3/TRBV12-4	-	-	TRBJ1-1	CASTASQNTEAFF	TGTGCCAGCACCGCCAGTCAGAACACTGAAGCTTTCTTT
TRBV18	-	-	TRBJ1-1	CASSLRDKNTEAFF	TGTGCCAGCTCACTTAGGGACAAGAACACTGAAGCTTTCTTT
TRBV24-1	TRBD2	once	TRBJ2-1	CATSDSWTSGTSYNEQFF	TGTGCCACCAGTGATTCCTGGACTAGCGGGACGTCTTACAATGAGCAGTTCTTC
TRBV9	TRBD1	-	TRBJ1-6	CASSAPGGSALHF	TGTGCCAGCAGCGCACCAGGGGGCAGCGCCCTCCACTTT
TRBV19	TRBD2	-	TRBJ2-3	CASSIDSLAGVTDTQYF	TGTGCCAGTAGTATAGACTCCTTAGCGGGAGTTACCGATACGCAGTATTTT
TRBV19	TRBD2	-	TRBJ2-2	CASSPTSGRVGELFF	TGTGCCAGTAGCCCGACTAGCGGGAGGGTTGGGGAGCTGTTTTTT
TRBV30	-	-	TRBJ1-6	CAWWRGGNSPLHF	TGTGCCTGGTGGCGGGGCGGAAATTCACCCCTCCACTTT
TRBV13	-	-	TRBJ1-5	CASSFGRGQPQHF	TGTGCCAGCAGCTTTGGCAGGGGCCAGCCCCAGCATTTT
TRBV14	-	once	TRBJ1-1	CASSAVRGTEAFF	TGTGCCAGCAGCGCCGTCCGGGGTACTGAAGCTTTCTTT
TRBV27	-	-	TRBJ2-7	CASSLRSRDEQYF	TGTGCCAGCAGTTTACGGAGCCGGGACGAGCAGTACTTC
TRBV6-6	-	-	TRBJ1-6	CASSQLGSNSPLHF	TGTGCCAGCAGTCAACTGGGGAGTAATTCACCCCTCCACTTT
TRBV4-2	-	-	TRBJ2-3	CASSQVQGSGVDTQYF	TGTGCCAGCAGCCAAGTTCAGGGCTCAGGGGTGGATACGCAGTATTTT